This TCR beta chain was identified during a study of cytomegalovirus exposure and HLA in healthy donors listed by TCRdb under 2017. In the study overall: According to a later analysis, the 120 validation repertoires were produced on the same platform as the 666 repertoires of the first cohort. The study aimed to test whether cataloging public T cell receptors could reveal signatures of past pathogen exposure. Along with the 666-subject first cohort, a separate validation cohort of over a hundred different subjects was used. High-throughput TCR immunosequencing, statistical association of individual TCRs with disease status, and machine learning were combined to predict cytomegalovirus infection status. The investigation overall reported the following: A total of fewer than 200 TCR beta chains were listed by the study as associated with cytomegalovirus. In both the original and validation cohorts, the classifier was reported to diagnose cytomegalovirus status with high specificity and sensitivity. Subsequent analysis determined that TCRs grouped into clusters in the first cohort also showed a tendency toward co-occurrence across the approximately 120 validation repertoires, and approximately 94% of cluster scores exceeded 0. A later analysis had no HLA typing for the validation cohort, so co-occurrence there was scored across all 130 or so repertoires. Most TCR sequences were observed very rarely across donors, whereas some public TCRs were present in many individuals. A few of the identified cytomegalovirus-associated TCR beta chains were confirmed in vitro to be specific for cytomegalovirus antigens. The authors suggested that the approach could potentially be extended to other disease states and immunological phenotypes.

The donors were included in the validation cohort of roughly 130 subjects, a group kept apart from the roughly 670-subject first cohort. Trimming takes 3 bases off V and 4 bases off J; junction bases not matched to a gene: 3. The CDR3 numbers 13 residues from cysteine through phenylalanine. Only the CDR3 part of the read is kept: 39 bases, read in frame from the first base. According to the germline V gene, CDR1 reads SGDLS and CDR2 reads YYNGEE. The library was obtained by the immunoSEQ multiplex PCR assay. In the original analysis: A statistical classification framework was developed to diagnose cytomegalovirus status using the catalog of TCR beta chain sequences. TCRdb re-hosts the immuneACCESS table, in-frame sequences only. Its copies lack some clones; in the studies checked, an unresolved V gene accounts for under half of them, and the cause for the rest is not known. The D gene and trimming were derived from the DNA, and the V and J assignments and clone size from that table. The sample has approximately 260,000 clones on record, 80% to 90% of them singletons. Roughly 1% of the sample goes to the ten largest clones.

Notes on this clone: Its antigen is not yet known. Base qualities are not at hand, and no much larger clone is one base apart.

This sequence was found in a woman between 18 and 30 years old in good health and CMV-seronegative. The receptor chain draws on TRBV9 and TRBJ1-2; 7 nucleotides in the junction match TRBD1. The sample was PBMCs. DNA sequence: TGTGCCAGCAGCGCGACAGGGAGCTATGGCTACACCTTC. Its protein product is CASSATGSYGYTF.